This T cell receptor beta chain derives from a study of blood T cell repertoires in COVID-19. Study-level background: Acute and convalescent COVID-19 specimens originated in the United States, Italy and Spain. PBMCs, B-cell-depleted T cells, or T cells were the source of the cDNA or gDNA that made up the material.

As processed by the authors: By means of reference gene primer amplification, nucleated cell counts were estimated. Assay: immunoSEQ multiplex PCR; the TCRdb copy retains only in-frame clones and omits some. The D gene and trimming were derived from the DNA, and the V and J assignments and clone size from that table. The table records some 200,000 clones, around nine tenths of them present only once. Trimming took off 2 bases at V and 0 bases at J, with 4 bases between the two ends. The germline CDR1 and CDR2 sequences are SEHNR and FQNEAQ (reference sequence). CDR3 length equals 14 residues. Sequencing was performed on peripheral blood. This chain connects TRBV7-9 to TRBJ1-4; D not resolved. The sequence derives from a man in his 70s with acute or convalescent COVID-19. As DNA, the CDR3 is TGTGCCAGCAGCTTACAATCAACTAATGAAAAACTGTTTTTT. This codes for CASSLQSTNEKLFF.